The following is a T cell receptor beta chain sequence with its context. Its target is not known. This same CDR3 is encoded by further DNA sequences in the sample. The germline V and J ends were trimmed by 3 bases and 4 bases, with 6 bases remaining between them. Looked up from germline, CDR1 is DFQATT and CDR2 is SNEGSKA (reference sequence). CDR3 length equals 11 residues. This sample stems from a study of cytomegalovirus exposure and HLA in healthy donors. Study-wide points: In the analysis, some V segments, TRBV6-2 and TRBV6-3 included, were excluded as indistinguishable.

Primers for the PCR totalled 60 Vbeta and 13 Jbeta. Profiled with immunoSEQ multiplex PCR; TCRdb holds only in-frame clones, not every one. The sample records 60,000 to 70,000 clones, roughly 77% being singletons. This sequence joins TRBV20-1 and TRBJ1-2; D ambiguous. This receptor was taken from a woman younger than 45 in good health and CMV-seronegative. What was sequenced was PBMCs. CDR3 loop: CSASSLYGYTF. The DNA for the CDR3 is TGCAGTGCTAGTTCCCTCTATGGCTACACCTTC.